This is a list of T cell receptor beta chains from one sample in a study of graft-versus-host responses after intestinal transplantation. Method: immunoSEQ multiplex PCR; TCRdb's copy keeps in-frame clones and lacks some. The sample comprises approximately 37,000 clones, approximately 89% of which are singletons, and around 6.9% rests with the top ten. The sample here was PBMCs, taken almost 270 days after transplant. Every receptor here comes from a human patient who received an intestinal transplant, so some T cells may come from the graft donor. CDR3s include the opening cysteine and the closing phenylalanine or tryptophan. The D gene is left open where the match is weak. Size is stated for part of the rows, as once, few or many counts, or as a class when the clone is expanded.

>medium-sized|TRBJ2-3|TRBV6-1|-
TGTGCCAGCAGTGAAGCATTAGGACTACACGCAAGAGATACGCAGTATTTT
CASSEALGLHARDTQYF
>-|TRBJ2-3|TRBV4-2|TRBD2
TGTGCCAGCAGCCAATTCGGGACTAGCGGGGGGCCGAGCACAGATACGCAGTATTTT
CASSQFGTSGGPSTDTQYF
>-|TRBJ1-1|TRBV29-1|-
TGCAGCGTTCGGCTGGGAGAAGGGCTTTTGAACACTGAAGCTTTCTTT
CSVRLGEGLLNTEAFF
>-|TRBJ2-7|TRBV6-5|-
TGTGCCAGCCGGGAGTCAGGGGAGCACGAGCAGTACTTC
CASRESGEHEQYF
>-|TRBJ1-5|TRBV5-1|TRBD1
TGCGCCAGCAGCATTTATACAGGGGAGGCTATATACTATAGCAATCAGCCCCAGCATTTT
CASSIYTGEAIYYSNQPQHF
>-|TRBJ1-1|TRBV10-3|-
TGTGCCATCAGTGGGGGCGGGGCAATGAACACTGAAGCTTTCTTT
CAISGGGAMNTEAFF
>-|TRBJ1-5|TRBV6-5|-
TGTGCCAGCAAGAGGCGGGGGGATAGCAATCAGCCCCAGCATTTT
CASKRRGDSNQPQHF
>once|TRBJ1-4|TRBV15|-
TGTGCCACCTTAGACAGACGTAATGAAAAACTGTTTTTT
CATLDRRNEKLFF
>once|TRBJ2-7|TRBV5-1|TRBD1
TGCGCCAGCGCTACAGGGGGGTCTTCCTACGAGCAGTACTTC
CASATGGSSYEQYF
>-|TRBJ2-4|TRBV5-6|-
TGTGCCAGCAGCCTACACCTGTCGGCAGCCAAAAACATTCAGTACTTC
CASSLHLSAAKNIQYF
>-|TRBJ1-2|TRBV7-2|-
TGTGCCAGCAGCCGAGGGACACGAGATGGCTACACCTTC
CASSRGTRDGYTF
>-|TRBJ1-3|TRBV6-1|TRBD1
TGTGCCAGCACTATTCCGGGACAGGGAAACACCATATATTTT
CASTIPGQGNTIYF
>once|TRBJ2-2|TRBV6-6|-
TGTGCCAGCACCCAGGGTCCCTCCGCAAGCACCGGGGAGCTGTTTTTT
CASTQGPSASTGELFF
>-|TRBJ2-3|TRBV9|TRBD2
TGTGCCAGCAGTGGGACTAGCGTGGCAGATACGCAGTATTTT
CASSGTSVADTQYF
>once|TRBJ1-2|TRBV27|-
TGTGCCAGCAGCGCTTTTGGAGGGGACTATGGCTACACCTTC
CASSAFGGDYGYTF
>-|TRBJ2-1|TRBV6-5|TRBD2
TGTGCCAGCAGTTACGGGCTAGCGGACAATGAGCAGTTCTTC
CASSYGLADNEQFF
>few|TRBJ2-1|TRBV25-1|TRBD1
TGTGCCAGCACTCAAGTGGGGACAGGCTCCTACAATGAGCAGTTCTTC
CASTQVGTGSYNEQFF
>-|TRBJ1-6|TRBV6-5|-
TGTGCCAGCCTAGGGGCGGGGAGTAATTCACCCCTCCACTTT
CASLGAGSNSPLHF
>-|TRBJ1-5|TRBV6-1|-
TGTGCCAGCAGTGAAGACAGATCCAGGGGCTATGGACCCCAGCATTTT
CASSEDRSRGYGPQHF
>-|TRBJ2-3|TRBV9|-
TGTGCCAGCAGCCCAACCGACTGGCTTTGGGGCACAGATACGCAGTATTTT
CASSPTDWLWGTDTQYF
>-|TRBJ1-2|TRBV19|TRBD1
TGTGCCAGTAGTATCCGGGACAGGTCGATTGGTGGCTACACCTTC
CASSIRDRSIGGYTF
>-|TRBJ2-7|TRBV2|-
TGTGCCAGCAGTGAACAGGTGATAACGACCTACGAGCAGTACTTC
CASSEQVITTYEQYF
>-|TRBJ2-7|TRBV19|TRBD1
TGTGCTCTCAAGGCAGGGGGCCTCGAGGCGTACTTC
CALKAGGLEAYF
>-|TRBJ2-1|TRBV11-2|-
TGTGCCAGCAGCCCGGGAACGCGGTTACTGGTACCAAATGAGCAGTTCTTC
CASSPGTRLLVPNEQFF
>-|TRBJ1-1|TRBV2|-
TGTGCCAGCGTCCGGACTGAAGCTTTCTTT
CASVRTEAFF
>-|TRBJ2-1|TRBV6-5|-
TGTGCCAGCAGGCAAAGTGGAAATGAGCAGTTCTTC
CASRQSGNEQFF
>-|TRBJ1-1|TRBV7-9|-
TGTGCCACCACCCCAGGGATCACTGAAGCTTTCTTT
CATTPGITEAFF
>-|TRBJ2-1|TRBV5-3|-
TGTGCCAGAAGCTTGATCAGGGTGGTCCATGAGCAGTTCTTC
CARSLIRVVHEQFF
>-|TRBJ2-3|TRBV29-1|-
TGCAGCCTTGCCGGCAGGCTCGGTGTAGATACGCAGTATTTT
CSLAGRLGVDTQYF
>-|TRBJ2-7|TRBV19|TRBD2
TGTGCCAGTAGGGGGGGGTTGGCTAGTGACGAGCAGTACTTC
CASRGGLASDEQYF
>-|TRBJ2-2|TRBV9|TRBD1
TGTGCCAGCAGCGTGGGACAGGGAAACACCGGGGAGCTGTTTTTT
CASSVGQGNTGELFF